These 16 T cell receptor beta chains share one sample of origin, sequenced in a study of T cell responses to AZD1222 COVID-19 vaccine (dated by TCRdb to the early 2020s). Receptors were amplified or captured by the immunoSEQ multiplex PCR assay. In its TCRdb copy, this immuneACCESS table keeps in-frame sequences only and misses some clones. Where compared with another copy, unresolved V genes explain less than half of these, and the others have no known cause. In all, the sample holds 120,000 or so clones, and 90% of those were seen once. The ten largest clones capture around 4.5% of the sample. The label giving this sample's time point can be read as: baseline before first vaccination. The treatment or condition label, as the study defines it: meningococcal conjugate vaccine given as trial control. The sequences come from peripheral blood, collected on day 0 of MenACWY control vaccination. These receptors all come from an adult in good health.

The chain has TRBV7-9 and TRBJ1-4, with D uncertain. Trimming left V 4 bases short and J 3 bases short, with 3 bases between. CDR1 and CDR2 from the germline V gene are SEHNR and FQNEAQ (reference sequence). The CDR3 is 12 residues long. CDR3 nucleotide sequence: TGTGCCAGCAGCTACGCTAATGAAAAACTGTTTTTT. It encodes CASSYANEKLFF. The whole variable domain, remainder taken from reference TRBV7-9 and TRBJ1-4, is DTGVSQNPRHKITKRGQNVTFRCDPISEHNRLYWYRQTLGQGPEFLTYFQNEAQLEKSRLLSDRFSAERPKGSFSTLEIQRTEQGDSAMYLCASSYANEKLFFGSGTQLSVL.

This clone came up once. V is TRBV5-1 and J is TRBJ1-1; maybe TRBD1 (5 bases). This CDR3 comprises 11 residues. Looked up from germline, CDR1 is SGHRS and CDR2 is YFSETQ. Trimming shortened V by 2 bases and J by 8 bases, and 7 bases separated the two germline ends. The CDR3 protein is CASSFQGEAFF. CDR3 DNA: TGCGCCAGCAGCTTTCAGGGCGAAGCTTTCTTT.

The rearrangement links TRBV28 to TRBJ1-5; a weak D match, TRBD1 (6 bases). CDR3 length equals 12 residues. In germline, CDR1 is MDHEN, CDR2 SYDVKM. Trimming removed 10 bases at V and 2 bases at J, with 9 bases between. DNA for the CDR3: TGTGCCACGAACAGGGGCAATCAGCCCCAGCATTTT. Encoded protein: CATNRGNQPQHF.

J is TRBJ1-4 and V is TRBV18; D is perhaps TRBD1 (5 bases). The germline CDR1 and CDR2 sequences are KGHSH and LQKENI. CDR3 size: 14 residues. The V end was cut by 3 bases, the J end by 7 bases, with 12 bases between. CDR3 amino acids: CASSPPPGGEKLFF. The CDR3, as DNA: TGTGCCAGCTCACCTCCCCCGGGGGGTGAAAAACTGTTTTTT.

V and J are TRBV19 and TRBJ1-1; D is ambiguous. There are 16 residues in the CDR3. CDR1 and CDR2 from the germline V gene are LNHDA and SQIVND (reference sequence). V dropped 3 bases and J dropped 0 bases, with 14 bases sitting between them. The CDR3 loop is CASSMGPRRLNTEAFF. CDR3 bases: TGTGCCAGTAGTATGGGCCCCAGGCGCTTGAACACTGAAGCTTTCTTT.

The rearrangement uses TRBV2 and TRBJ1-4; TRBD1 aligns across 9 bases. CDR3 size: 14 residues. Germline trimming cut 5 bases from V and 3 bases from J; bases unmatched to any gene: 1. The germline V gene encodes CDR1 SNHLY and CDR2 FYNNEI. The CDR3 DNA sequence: TGTGCCAGCAGTAGGACAGGGGCTAATGAAAAACTGTTTTTT. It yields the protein CASSRTGANEKLFF. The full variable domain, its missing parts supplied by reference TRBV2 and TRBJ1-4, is EPEVTQTPSHQVTQMGQEVILRCVPISNHLYFYWYRQILGQKVEFLVSFYNNEISEKSEIFDDQFSVERPDGSNFTLKIRSTKLEDSAMYFCASSRTGANEKLFFGSGTQLSVL.

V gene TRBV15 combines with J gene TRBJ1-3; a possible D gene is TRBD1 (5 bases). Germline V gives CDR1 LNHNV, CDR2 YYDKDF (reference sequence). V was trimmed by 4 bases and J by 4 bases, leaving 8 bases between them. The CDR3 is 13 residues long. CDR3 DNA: TGTGCCACCAGCACAGGGATAGGAAACACCATATATTTT. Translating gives CATSTGIGNTIYF.

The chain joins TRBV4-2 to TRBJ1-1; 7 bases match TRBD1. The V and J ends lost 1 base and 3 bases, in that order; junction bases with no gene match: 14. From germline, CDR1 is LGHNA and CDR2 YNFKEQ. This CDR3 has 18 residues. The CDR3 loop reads CASSQGRRLGQRDTEAFF. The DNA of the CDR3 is TGTGCCAGCAGCCAAGGAAGACGCCTGGGACAGCGAGACACTGAAGCTTTCTTT.

Written as DNA, the CDR3 is TGCGCCAGCAGCAGGGGACAGGCTAATGAAAAACTGTTTTTT. Its protein product is CASSRGQANEKLFF. The chain is built from TRBV5-1 and TRBJ1-4; 8 bases line up with TRBD1. Germline CDR1 and CDR2: SGHRS and YFSETQ. The CDR3 covers 14 residues. Losses at the gene ends were 4 bases for V and 3 bases for J; bases not matched to a gene: 2.

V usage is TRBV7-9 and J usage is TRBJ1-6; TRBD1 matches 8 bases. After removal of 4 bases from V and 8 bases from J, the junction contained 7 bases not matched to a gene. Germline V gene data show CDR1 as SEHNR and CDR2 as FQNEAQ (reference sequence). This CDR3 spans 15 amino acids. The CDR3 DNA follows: TGTGCCAGCAGCTCGATCGGACAGGGTTATTCACCCCTCCACTTT. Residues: CASSSIGQGYSPLHF.

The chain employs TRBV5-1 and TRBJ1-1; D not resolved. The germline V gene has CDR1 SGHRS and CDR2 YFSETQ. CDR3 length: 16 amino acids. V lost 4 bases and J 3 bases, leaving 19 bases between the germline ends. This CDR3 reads CASSPFAVGRDTEAFF. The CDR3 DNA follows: TGCGCCAGCAGCCCCTTCGCCGTGGGAAGGGACACTGAAGCTTTCTTT.

Here the CDR3 DNA reads TGTGCCAGCAGTCGAAGACCCAGACTAGCGGGAGGTATCGAGCAGTACTTC. It translates to CASSRRPRLAGGIEQYF. The chain has TRBV28 and TRBJ2-7; 13 bases line up with TRBD2. CDR1 is MDHEN, CDR2 SYDVKM, per germline. CDR3 length: 17 residues. Trimming removed 5 bases from V and 6 bases from J; junction bases left unmatched: 13.

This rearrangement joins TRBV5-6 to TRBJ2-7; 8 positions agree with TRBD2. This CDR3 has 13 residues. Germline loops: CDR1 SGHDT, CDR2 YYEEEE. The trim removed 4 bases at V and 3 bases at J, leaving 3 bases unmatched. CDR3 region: CASSRGGHYEQYF. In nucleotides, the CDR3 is TGTGCCAGCAGCCGGGGGGGTCACTACGAGCAGTACTTC.

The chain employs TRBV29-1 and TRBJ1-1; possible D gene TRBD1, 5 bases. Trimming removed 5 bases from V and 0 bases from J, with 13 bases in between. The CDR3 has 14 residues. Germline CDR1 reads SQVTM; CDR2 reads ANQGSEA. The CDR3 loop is CSVSPGLMNTEAFF. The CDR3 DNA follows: TGCAGCGTTTCCCCGGGACTGATGAACACTGAAGCTTTCTTT.

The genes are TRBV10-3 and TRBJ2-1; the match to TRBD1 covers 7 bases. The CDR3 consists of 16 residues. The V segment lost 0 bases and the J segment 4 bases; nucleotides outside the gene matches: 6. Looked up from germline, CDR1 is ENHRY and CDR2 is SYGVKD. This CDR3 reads CAISESWDSIYNEQFF. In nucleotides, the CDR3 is TGTGCCATCAGTGAGTCGTGGGACAGCATATACAATGAGCAGTTCTTC.

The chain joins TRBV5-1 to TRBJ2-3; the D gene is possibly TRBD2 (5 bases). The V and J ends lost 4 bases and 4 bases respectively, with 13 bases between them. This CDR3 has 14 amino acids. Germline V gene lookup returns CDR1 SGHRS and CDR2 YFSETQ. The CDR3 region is CASSTGGVADTQYF. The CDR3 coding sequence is TGCGCCAGCAGCACTGGAGGTGTTGCAGATACGCAGTATTTT.